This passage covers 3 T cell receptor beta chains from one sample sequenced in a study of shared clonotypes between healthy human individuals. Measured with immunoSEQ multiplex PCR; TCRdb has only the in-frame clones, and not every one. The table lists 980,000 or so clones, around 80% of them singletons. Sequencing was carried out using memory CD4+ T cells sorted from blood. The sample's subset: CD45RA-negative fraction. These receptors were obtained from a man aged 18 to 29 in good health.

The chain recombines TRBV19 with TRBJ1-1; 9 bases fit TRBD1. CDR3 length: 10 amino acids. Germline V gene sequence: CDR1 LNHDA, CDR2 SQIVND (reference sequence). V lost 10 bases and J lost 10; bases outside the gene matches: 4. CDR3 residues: CAIGQGRAFF. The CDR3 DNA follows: TGTGCCATTGGACAGGGGCGAGCTTTCTTT.

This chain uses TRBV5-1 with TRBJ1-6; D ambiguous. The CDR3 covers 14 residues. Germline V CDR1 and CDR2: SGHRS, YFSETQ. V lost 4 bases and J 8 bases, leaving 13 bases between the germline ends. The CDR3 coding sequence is TGCGCCAGCAGCCAAGCCCCTCGGGATTCACCCCTCCACTTT. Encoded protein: CASSQAPRDSPLHF.

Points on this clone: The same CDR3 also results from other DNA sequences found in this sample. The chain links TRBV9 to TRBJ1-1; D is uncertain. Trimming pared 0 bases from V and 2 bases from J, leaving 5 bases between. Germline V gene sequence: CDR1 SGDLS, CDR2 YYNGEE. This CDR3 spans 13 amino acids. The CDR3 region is CASSVALNTEAFF. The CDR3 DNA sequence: TGTGCCAGCAGCGTAGCATTAAACACTGAAGCTTTCTTT.